Presented here are 26 T cell receptor beta chains from one specimen sequenced in a study of T cell repertoires in cytomegalovirus infection. TCRdb recomputed calls from the reads with MiXCR, one row per CDR3 protein. Among around 440,000 distinct CDR3 sequences listed, 11% were seen once. Sequenced sample: PBMCs. Receptor source: a human donor in good health (CMV status not recorded). Some clones in this sample may be carry-over from other donors' samples.

This clonotype was recorded at least ten times. The V call is TRBV5-5, the J call TRBJ1-6, with D unresolved. With 4 bases removed from V and 0 bases from J, the gap between germline ends came to 17 bases. This CDR3 has 18 amino acids. The germline gives CDR1 SGHKS, CDR2 YYEKEE (reference sequence). This chain's CDR3 is CASSPPDPMGSYNSPLHF. CDR3 nucleotides: TGTGCCAGCAGCCCCCCCGATCCGATGGGCTCCTATAATTCACCCCTCCACTTT.

This clonotype occurred a few times. This chain joins TRBV5-1 and TRBJ1-1, with D perhaps matching TRBD1 (5 bases). This CDR3 contains 14 residues. Trimming took 4 bases from V and 7 from J, leaving 17 bases between them. CDR1 SGHRS and CDR2 YFSETQ come from the germline V gene. CDR3 DNA: TGCGCCAGCAGCCCCGTGGGGGGTCCGGGTGAAGCTTTCTTT. This encodes CASSPVGGPGEAFF.

The chain joins TRBV20-1 to TRBJ2-1, with TRBD2 identical over 12 bases. CDR1 and CDR2 from the germline V gene are DFQATT and SNEGSKA (reference sequence). V lost 2 bases to trimming and J lost 8 bases; unmatched junction nucleotides: 7. This CDR3 is built from 15 residues. CDR3 bases: TGCAGTGCTAGACTGACTAGCGGGAGCAGTTATGAGCAGTTCTTC. As protein: CSARLTSGSSYEQFF.

Many counts were recorded for this clonotype. V is TRBV28 and J is TRBJ1-2; tentatively, D is TRBD1 (5 bases). The CDR3 loop spans 15 amino acids. Germline V gene lookup returns CDR1 MDHEN and CDR2 SYDVKM. The ends were cut back, 4 bases at V and 7 bases at J, with 19 bases in the middle. The CDR3 spells CASSSPSRRGSGYTF. The DNA for the CDR3 is TGTGCCAGCAGTTCCCCCTCGAGGAGGGGTAGTGGCTACACCTTC.

The V call is TRBV10-3, the J call TRBJ1-1; tentative D call: TRBD1 (5 bases). Germline V gene sequence: CDR1 ENHRY, CDR2 SYGVKD. Trimming removed 4 bases at V and 5 bases at J, with 11 bases between. The CDR3 contains 13 residues. The CDR3 here is CAISAVGGTEAFF. As DNA, the CDR3 is TGTGCCATCAGTGCCGTGGGGGGGACTGAAGCTTTCTTT.

The sample holds many counts of this clonotype. The chain has TRBV7-2 and TRBJ2-2; 11 nucleotides line up with TRBD2. CDR3 length equals 16 residues. Germline values: CDR1 SGHTA, CDR2 FQGNSA. V shed 2 bases and J 7 bases; nucleotides not matched to a gene: 6. CDR3 DNA: TGTGCCAGCAGCTTAAGGGTAGCGGGAGGGAACGGGGAGCTGTTTTTT. This sequence encodes CASSLRVAGGNGELFF.

The chain couples TRBV4-2 to TRBJ1-3; D is ambiguous. CDR1 and CDR2 (germline): LGHNA, YNFKEQ. V lost 0 bases and J 0 bases, leaving 9 bases between the germline ends. This CDR3 spans 16 amino acids. CDR3 in amino acids: CASSQEAANSGNTIYF. In DNA form, the CDR3 reads TGTGCCAGCAGCCAAGAGGCGGCAAACTCTGGAAACACCATATATTTT.

This clonotype was counted many times. This chain connects TRBV11-2 to TRBJ1-1, with D unresolved. The V end was cut by 1 base, the J end by 0 bases, with 9 bases between. The CDR3 consists of 15 residues. CDR1 is SGHAT, CDR2 FQNNGV, per germline. This CDR3 is CASSLGADVNTEAFF. The CDR3 nucleotides are TGTGCCAGCAGCTTAGGGGCAGACGTGAACACTGAAGCTTTCTTT.

This clonotype was observed a handful of times. V usage is TRBV5-4 and J usage is TRBJ2-3; 10 nucleotides line up with TRBD1. This CDR3 spans 13 amino acids. Germline V gives CDR1 SGHNT, CDR2 YYREEE (reference sequence). V dropped 9 bases and J dropped 3; count of bases not matched to a gene: 4. CDR3 sequence reads: CAMRQGATDTQYF. The DNA for the CDR3 is TGTGCCATGAGACAGGGGGCAACAGATACGCAGTATTTT.

This clonotype showed up many times. The chain is built from TRBV19 and TRBJ1-2; a weak D match, TRBD1 (5 bases). Trimming cost V 9 bases and J 0 bases, with 17 bases left between them. The CDR3 covers 15 residues. CDR1 and CDR2 (germline): LNHDA, SQIVND (reference sequence). The CDR3 DNA reads as TGTGCCAGCTGCGAATGGGACCGGGCTAACTATGGCTACACCTTC. Its translation: CASCEWDRANYGYTF.

The table lists this clonotype with a few counts. V gene TRBV20-1 combines with J gene TRBJ2-2; no definite D call. Deletions cut 0 bases from V and 5 bases from J, with 10 bases between. The CDR3 has 14 residues. Germline CDR1 DFQATT, CDR2 SNEGSKA (reference sequence). The CDR3 sequence: CSAREHRVTGELFF. Here the CDR3 DNA reads TGCAGTGCTAGAGAGCACCGGGTAACCGGGGAGCTGTTTTTT.

This clonotype was seen many times. The J gene is TRBJ2-1, the V gene TRBV7-2, with D perhaps TRBD1 (5 bases). The V gene's germline CDR1 is SGHTA and CDR2 FQGNSA. There are 15 residues in the CDR3. The V gene lost 2 bases and the J gene lost 7 bases, with 15 bases spanning the gap. For the CDR3, the DNA is TGTGCCAGCAGCTTAAGTAACGTCAGGGTTAATGAGCAGTTCTTC. Encoded protein: CASSLSNVRVNEQFF. The full variable domain, with the rest looked up from reference TRBV7-2 and TRBJ2-1, is GAGVSQSPSNKVTEKGKDVELRCDPISGHTALYWYRQSLGQGLEFLIYFQGNSAPDKSGLPSDRFSAERTGGSVSTLTIQRTQQEDSAVYLCASSLSNVRVNEQFFGPGTRLTVL.

This clonotype was seen a handful of times. The CDR3 sequence: CASSRSGTPLYTF. CDR3 nucleotides: TGTGCCAGTAGTAGGAGCGGGACACCGCTCTACACCTTC. V and J are TRBV19 and TRBJ1-2, with D possibly TRBD1 on 6 matching bases. V was clipped by 4 bases and J by 10 bases, with 16 bases between them. From germline, CDR1 is LNHDA and CDR2 SQIVND (reference sequence). The CDR3 loop spans 13 amino acids.

The J gene is TRBJ2-7, the V gene TRBV6-2 or TRBV6-3; D is unclear. This CDR3 is built from 16 residues. CDR1 and CDR2 (germline): MNHEY, SVGEGT. The germline V and J ends were trimmed by 4 bases and 1 base, with 17 bases remaining between them. CDR3 in amino acids: CASSSYGHKISYEQYF. CDR3 DNA sequence: TGTGCCAGCAGTTCCTACGGGCACAAGATTTCCTACGAGCAGTACTTC.

The chain employs TRBV19 and TRBJ1-2, with 8 nucleotides matching TRBD1. CDR3 length equals 16 residues. Germline V gene data show CDR1 as LNHDA and CDR2 as SQIVND (reference sequence). V dropped 3 bases and J dropped 5; count of bases not matched to a gene: 11. CDR3 sequence reads: CASSIGPGQGEYGYTF. For the CDR3, the DNA is TGTGCCAGTAGTATTGGGCCCGGACAGGGAGAATATGGCTACACCTTC.

This clonotype was seen at least ten times. V gene TRBV6-2 or TRBV6-3 combines with J gene TRBJ2-1, with 13 bases that match TRBD2. The CDR3 runs 14 residues. With V trimmed by 11 bases and J by 8 bases, 9 bases remained unmatched. Germline values: CDR1 MNHEY, CDR2 SVGEGT. In DNA, the CDR3 is TGTGCCGGGGGACTAGCGGGATCTCCCTATGAGCAGTTCTTC. Translating it yields CAGGLAGSPYEQFF.

V and J are TRBV7-9 and TRBJ1-2; no reliable D call. V dropped 3 bases and J dropped 0 bases, with 11 bases sitting between them. Germline V gives CDR1 SEHNR, CDR2 FQNEAQ (reference sequence). The CDR3 runs 15 residues. CDR3 sequence (DNA): TGTGCCAGCAGCTTTGGGGAAACTTCTAACTATGGCTACACCTTC. Protein: CASSFGETSNYGYTF.

This clonotype has a count of ten or more. The chain's CDR3 is CASRISDTIYF. DNA of the CDR3: TGTGCCAGCAGGATTAGCGACACCATATATTTT. The V gene is TRBV12-3 or TRBV12-4, the J gene TRBJ1-3; no clear D gene. This CDR3 comprises 11 residues. V lost 6 bases, J lost 8 bases, and 8 bases lay in between.

The rearrangement uses TRBV29-1 and TRBJ1-1; 7 bases map to TRBD1. From germline, CDR1 is SQVTM and CDR2 ANQGSEA. Trimming removed 6 bases from V and 0 bases from J; junction bases left unmatched: 7. This CDR3 region has 14 residues. The CDR3 nucleotides read TGCAGCGTGATGGGACAGCGGTTGAACACTGAAGCTTTCTTT. Translated: CSVMGQRLNTEAFF.

This clonotype was detected ten times or more. V gene TRBV12-3 or TRBV12-4 combines with J gene TRBJ2-2; 7 positions match TRBD1. Unmatched junction bases numbered 5, after V lost 4 bases and J lost 6 bases. The CDR3 sequence is 14 residues long. CDR3 nucleotides: TGTGCCAGCAGTTCATTAAGGGGGCCCGGGGAGCTGTTTTTT. Its translation: CASSSLRGPGELFF.

This clonotype occurred many times. V is TRBV20-1 and J is TRBJ1-2, with a possible D match to TRBD1 (6 bases). The CDR3 length is 17 residues. Germline CDR1 reads DFQATT; CDR2 reads SNEGSKA (reference sequence). V was pared by 0 bases and J by 8 bases, with 25 bases between. CDR3 nucleotides: TGCAGTGCTAGAGATCCAGACAGGAAAGAGCCATCTTGGGGCTACACCTTC. It translates to CSARDPDRKEPSWGYTF.

The chain recombines TRBV27 with TRBJ1-5, with D possibly TRBD1 on 6 matching bases. V was pared by 2 bases and J by 5 bases, with 13 bases between. This CDR3 is 15 amino acids long. The V gene's germline CDR1 is MNHEY and CDR2 SMNVEV (reference sequence). The CDR3 is CASSLTGLYYQPQHF. DNA of the CDR3: TGTGCCAGCAGTTTAACAGGGTTGTACTATCAGCCCCAGCATTTT.

This clonotype was seen many times. V usage is TRBV12-3 or TRBV12-4 and J usage is TRBJ2-2, with unresolved D. The length of the CDR3 is 15 residues. Trimming took off 0 bases at V and 5 bases at J, with 10 bases between the two ends. For the CDR3, the DNA is TGTGCCAGCAGTTTAGCGGAAGGGTCTACCGGGGAGCTGTTTTTT. This sequence encodes CASSLAEGSTGELFF.

This clonotype was seen many times. The rearrangement links TRBV7-8 to TRBJ2-2; 9 bases are a match to TRBD2. The length of the CDR3 is 16 residues. Germline lookup yields CDR1 SGHVS and CDR2 FQNEAQ. The ends lost 5 bases at V and 4 bases at J; junction bases unmatched: 8. CDR3 in amino acids: CASSPRGGAGTGELFF. The CDR3 coding sequence is TGTGCCAGCAGCCCACGCGGGGGGGCCGGCACCGGGGAGCTGTTTTTT. The full variable domain, in which reference TRBV7-8 and TRBJ2-2 provide the parts outside the CDR3, is GAGVSQSPRYKVAKRGQDVALRCDPISGHVSLFWYQQALGQGPEFLTYFQNEAQLDKSGLPSDRFFAERPEGSVSTLKIQRTQQEDSAVYLCASSPRGGAGTGELFFGEGSRLTVL.

This chain connects TRBV28 to TRBJ1-2; TRBD1 is a possible D gene (5 bases). CDR3 length equals 15 residues. The V end was cut by 6 bases, the J end by 0 bases, with 14 bases between. CDR1 and CDR2 from the germline V gene are MDHEN and SYDVKM. The CDR3 is CASRQHTGTNYGYTF. The CDR3 DNA sequence: TGTGCCAGCAGACAACATACAGGAACTAACTATGGCTACACCTTC.

This clonotype has ten or more counts. V and J are TRBV10-3 and TRBJ2-3, with D hard to call. Germline assignment: CDR1 ENHRY and CDR2 SYGVKD. This CDR3 comprises 12 residues. V gave up 6 bases and J gave up 6 bases, with 10 bases separating them. The CDR3: CAIRDRADTQYF. The DNA for the CDR3 is TGTGCCATCAGGGATAGGGCGGATACGCAGTATTTT.